Listed below are T cell receptor beta chains from one sample, sequenced in a study of shared T cell receptors in the human thymus. Clones were sequenced by immunoSEQ multiplex PCR, and TCRdb holds only the in-frame ones, with some missing. The sample contains hundreds of thousands of clones, approximately 89% of which appear only once. This sample also appeared in a second study, on human thymus T cells.

The sample was thymocytes. The receptors stem from a boy younger than two with a congenital heart defect. The CDR3 runs from the conserved cysteine through the conserved F or W. The D gene is left open where the match is weak. Some rows have no size entry. The others give once, few or many, or a class for an expanded clone.

J	size	D	V	DNA	CDR3
TRBJ1-2	-	-	TRBV28	TGTGCCAGCAGTTTGGCGGGGCACTATGGCTACACCTTC	CASSLAGHYGYTF
TRBJ1-2	once	TRBD1	TRBV27	TGTGCCAGCACCCCCACAGGGGCTAGTAACTATGGCTACACCTTC	CASTPTGASNYGYTF
TRBJ2-7	-	-	TRBV19	TGTGCCAGTAGTCCCCTGGGGCAGGGGACAACCTACGAGCAGTACTTC	CASSPLGQGTTYEQYF
TRBJ1-3	-	-	TRBV4-3	TGCGCCAGCAGCCAAGATCTCGTCCAGGGGCACTATCTCTCTGGAAACACCATATATTTT	CASSQDLVQGHYLSGNTIYF
TRBJ2-3	once	TRBD2	TRBV10-3	TGTGCCATCAGTCCTTGCGGGGGGCAAACAGATACGCAGTATTTT	CAISPCGGQTDTQYF
TRBJ2-7	-	-	TRBV15	TGTGCCACCAGCAGGGACGACACCACAGGGAATTTCTCCCCCTACGAGCAGTACTTC	CATSRDDTTGNFSPYEQYF
TRBJ2-2	-	TRBD1	TRBV6-6	TGTGCCAGCACTAGGGGGCATTCCTCTAACACCGGGGAGCTGTTTTTT	CASTRGHSSNTGELFF
TRBJ1-1	-	TRBD1	TRBV5-5	TGTGCCAGCAGTATCTTAGCCCCCCTCCCAGGGGGCGACACTGAAGCTTTCTTT	CASSILAPLPGGDTEAFF
TRBJ2-7	-	TRBD1	TRBV4-3	TGCGCCAGCAGCCAAGATCCGGGACAGGGGGCTTACGAGCAGTACTTC	CASSQDPGQGAYEQYF
TRBJ2-3	-	TRBD1	TRBV6-1	TGTGCCAGCAGTGGCCGGGACAGACCGGGAAACACAGATACGCAGTATTTT	CASSGRDRPGNTDTQYF
TRBJ2-7	once	TRBD1	TRBV15	TGTGCCACCAGCAGATCCCCCGAGGACAGGGCCTACGAGCAGTACTTC	CATSRSPEDRAYEQYF